Each of the 6 T cell receptor beta chains below was sequenced from the same sample in a study of cytomegalovirus exposure and HLA in healthy donors. 60 Vbeta and 13 Jbeta primers were used in PCR. The table came from immunoSEQ multiplex PCR; TCRdb's copy has only in-frame clones and leaves some out. This table holds about 120,000 clones, around 79% found once. The sample consisted of PBMCs. These receptor sequences come from a woman in her thirties or forties in good health and CMV-seronegative.

V and J are TRBV27 and TRBJ1-6; possibly TRBD1 for D (5 bases). This CDR3 has 16 amino acids. Germline V CDR1 and CDR2: MNHEY, SMNVEV (reference sequence). The V and J ends lost 5 bases and 0 bases respectively, with 11 bases between them. The DNA for the CDR3 is TGTGCCAGCAGTGAGCGGGGGAGCTCCTATAATTCACCCCTCCACTTT. Amino acids: CASSERGSSYNSPLHF.

The chain has TRBV4-2 and TRBJ2-3; 11 positions agree with TRBD2. Germline assignment: CDR1 LGHNA and CDR2 YNFKEQ. The CDR3 has 16 amino acids. V dropped 5 bases and J dropped 2; count of bases not matched to a gene: 6. CDR3 in DNA: TGTGCCAGCAGCGCGATAGCGGGGGGGGTCACAGATACGCAGTATTTT. Its protein is CASSAIAGGVTDTQYF.

This clone has just one count. The V and J genes are TRBV5-8 and TRBJ2-5, with a weak D call TRBD1 (6 bases). The CDR3 is 15 residues long. Trimming stripped 0 bases from V and 1 base from J, with 10 bases between. Germline CDR1 SGHTS, CDR2 YDEGEE. The CDR3 DNA reads as TGTGCCAGCAGCTTGGGCGAGGACAGCCAAGAGACCCAGTACTTC. It is translated as CASSLGEDSQETQYF. The variable domain in full, with the rest retrieved from reference TRBV5-8 and TRBJ2-5, is EAGVTQSPTHLIKTRGQQATLRCSPISGHTSVYWYQQALGLGLQFLLWYDEGEERNRGNFPPRFSGRQFPNYSSELNVNALELEDSALYLCASSLGEDSQETQYFGPGTRLLVL.

This sequence joins TRBV6-4 and TRBJ1-5; no reliable D call. Trimming stripped 6 bases from V and 0 bases from J, with 12 bases between. The CDR3 length is 15 residues. Germline V gene sequence: CDR1 MRHNA, CDR2 SNTAGT. The CDR3 loop is CASSQADYSNQPQHF. CDR3 sequence (DNA): TGTGCCAGCAGCCAGGCCGACTATAGCAATCAGCCCCAGCATTTT.

This rearrangement joins TRBV7-2 to TRBJ2-5, with D tentatively TRBD2 (5 bases). V gave up 5 bases and J gave up 5 bases, with 15 bases separating them. This CDR3 region has 14 residues. CDR1 and CDR2 (germline): SGHTA, FQGNSA. CDR3 loop: CASSGGLKGETQYF. CDR3 coding DNA: TGTGCCAGCAGCGGTGGACTCAAAGGGGAGACCCAGTACTTC. The full variable domain, with the rest looked up from reference TRBV7-2 and TRBJ2-5, is GAGVSQSPSNKVTEKGKDVELRCDPISGHTALYWYRQSLGQGLEFLIYFQGNSAPDKSGLPSDRFSAERTGGSVSTLTIQRTQQEDSAVYLCASSGGLKGETQYFGPGTRLLVL.

The rearrangement uses TRBV6-6 and TRBJ1-2, with a possible D match to TRBD1 (6 bases). The CDR3 covers 15 residues. Per the germline V gene, CDR1 is MNHNY and CDR2 is SVGAGI (reference sequence). V was cut by 0 bases and J by 6 bases, with 14 bases left in between. In DNA, the CDR3 is TGTGCCAGCAGTTACTCATCGGCGGCAGGGGATGGCTACACCTTC. Its translation is CASSYSSAAGDGYTF.